A selection of T cell receptor beta chains follows, all from one sample in a study of blood T cells in healthy people across ages. MiXCR was run by TCRdb on the 5' RACE reads, yielding one entry per CDR3 protein. The table lists 1.5 million to 2 million distinct CDR3 sequences, about 50% of them singletons, with 2% to 2.5% in the top ten. The source material was blood. The receptors were sampled from a woman aged 35 to 49 in good health. Both conserved end residues are part of each CDR3. The order of the fields is D gene, clone size, V gene, J gene, CDR3 protein, CDR3 DNA. A D gene is named only where the DNA matches it firmly. A row's size may be missing; if present it is once, few, many or a size class.

>.|.|TRBV29-1|TRBJ1-2
CSVDVGDGYTF
TGCAGCGTTGATGTTGGGGATGGCTACACCTTC
>TRBD2|.|TRBV6-1|TRBJ2-7
CASSVGLAASYEQYF
TGTGCCAGCAGTGTGGGACTAGCGGCTTCTTACGAGCAGTACTTC
>.|.|TRBV5-1|TRBJ1-6
CASSSSDTGINNSPLHF
TGCGCCAGCAGCTCTTCAGATACAGGAATTAATAATTCACCCCTCCACTTT
>.|.|TRBV5-1|TRBJ2-2
CASSRFDTGELFF
TGCGCCAGCAGCAGGTTTGACACCGGGGAGCTGTTTTTT
>TRBD1|.|TRBV4-3|TRBJ2-7
CASSLSTPGGGLMYEQYF
TGCGCCAGCAGCCTCTCAACCCCAGGGGGTGGTCTTATGTACGAGCAGTACTTC
>.|few|TRBV20-1|TRBJ2-6
CSANLVAGANVLTF
TGCAGTGCTAACCTCGTGGCTGGGGCCAACGTCCTGACTTTC
>.|.|TRBV6-2/TRBV6-3|TRBJ1-5
CASRPTPPDLPQHF
TGCGCCAGCAGACCGACCCCCCCAGATCTGCCCCAGCATTTT
>.|.|TRBV4-3|TRBJ1-5
CASSPRPGGDQPQHF
TGCGCCAGCAGCCCAAGGCCCGGGGGGGATCAGCCCCAGCATTTT
>TRBD2|.|TRBV6-2/TRBV6-3|TRBJ2-1
CASTEGLASNEQFF
TGTGCCAGCACCGAGGGACTAGCATCCAATGAGCAGTTCTTC
>TRBD2|.|TRBV5-1|TRBJ2-7
CASSLGMASGGAYEQYF
TGCGCCAGCAGCTTGGGGATGGCTAGCGGGGGCGCCTACGAGCAGTACTTC
>.|.|TRBV20-1|TRBJ2-2
CSARINAGPLDTGELFF
TGCAGTGCTAGGATCAACGCAGGACCGTTGGACACCGGGGAGCTGTTTTTT
>.|few|TRBV7-9|TRBJ2-3
CASSLAGQTDTQYF
TGTGCCAGCAGCTTAGCCGGACAGACAGATACGCAGTATTTT
>.|.|TRBV29-1|TRBJ2-1
CSASSSGNGQFF
TGCAGCGCCAGCTCAAGCGGCAATGGGCAGTTCTTC
>TRBD1|.|TRBV28|TRBJ1-2
CASSNYRDRGGYTF
TGTGCCAGCAGTAACTACCGGGACAGGGGTGGCTACACCTTC
>TRBD1|.|TRBV7-2|TRBJ2-1
CASSLPSLGQGAPLVEQFF
TGTGCCAGCAGCTTACCCTCACTAGGGCAGGGGGCGCCCCTTGTTGAGCAGTTCTTC
>.|.|TRBV5-6|TRBJ2-1
CASSSYQGYDEQFF
TGTGCCAGCAGCTCTTATCAAGGGTACGATGAGCAGTTCTTC
>.|.|TRBV24-1|TRBJ2-1
CATSDGGHEQFF
TGTGCCACCAGTGATGGAGGGCATGAGCAGTTCTTC
>TRBD1|.|TRBV4-2|TRBJ2-3
CASSWIRDRASDTQYF
TGTGCCAGCAGCTGGATCCGGGACAGGGCTTCCGATACGCAGTATTTT
>TRBD1|.|TRBV20-1|TRBJ1-5
CSARDWTTGDNQPQHF
TGCAGCGCTAGAGATTGGACCACAGGGGACAATCAGCCCCAGCATTTT
>.|.|TRBV18|TRBJ2-4
CASSPLGVSENIQYF
TGTGCCAGCTCACCACTCGGGGTGAGCGAAAACATTCAGTACTTC
>TRBD1|.|TRBV20-1|TRBJ1-5
CSAWDRDNQPQHF
TGCAGTGCTTGGGACAGGGACAATCAGCCCCAGCATTTT
>.|few|TRBV24-1|TRBJ2-1
CATSGGRRSSYNEQFF
TGTGCCACCAGTGGGGGACGTCGAAGCTCCTACAATGAGCAGTTCTTC
>TRBD1|few|TRBV12-3/TRBV12-4|TRBJ1-2
CASSHPTGTGGFGTYGYTF
TGTGCCAGCAGCCACCCAACCGGGACAGGGGGCTTCGGAACTTATGGCTACACCTTC
>.|.|TRBV6-2/TRBV6-3|TRBJ2-7
CASSYLVGQRLYEQYF
TGTGCCAGCAGTTACCTTGTCGGACAGAGACTCTACGAGCAGTACTTC
>TRBD1|few|TRBV28|TRBJ2-6
CATGLGGALTGANVLTF
TGTGCCACCGGTCTAGGGGGCGCTTTAACTGGGGCCAACGTCCTGACTTTC
>.|few|TRBV6-5|TRBJ2-5
CASRTLGGETQYF
TGTGCCAGCAGAACTCTAGGGGGGGAGACCCAGTACTTC
>.|.|TRBV5-1|TRBJ2-3
CASSADIPSADTQYF
TGCGCCAGCAGCGCGGACATCCCGAGCGCAGATACGCAGTATTTT
>.|.|TRBV7-9|TRBJ2-5
CASSLEGDGYGQYF
TGTGCCAGCAGCTTAGAGGGAGATGGCTATGGGCAGTACTTC
>.|.|TRBV4-2|TRBJ2-3
CASSQDHLSQALDTQYF
TGTGCCAGCAGCCAAGATCACCTTTCCCAAGCTTTAGATACGCAGTATTTT